This TCR beta chain was identified in a study of cytomegalovirus exposure and HLA in healthy donors. Amplification used 60 Vbeta primers and 13 Jbeta primers. Using immunoSEQ multiplex PCR, the repertoire was profiled, and TCRdb retains in-frame clones only, with some absent. The table shows about 140,000 clones, with around 80% occurring only once. Trimming removed 7 bases from V and 4 bases from J; junction bases left unmatched: 8. CDR1 and CDR2 from the germline V gene are MDHEN and SYDVKM. The length of the CDR3 is 14 residues. Remarks on this clone: The target antigen is unknown.

Regarding the study as a whole: Sequencing likely produced, as an artifact, a cluster of highly shared sequence variants. Indistinguishability led to the exclusion of some V segments, TRBV6-2 and TRBV6-3 included. With further analysis later on, most CMV-associated TCR beta chains appeared HLA-restricted.

The sample consisted of PBMCs. This clonotype was sampled from a female donor in good health and CMV-seropositive. V and J are TRBV28 and TRBJ2-5, with 8 bases fitting TRBD2. CDR3 in DNA: TGTGCCAGCAATTTCGCGGGGGGCGGAGAGACCCAGTACTTC. The encoded protein is CASNFAGGGETQYF.